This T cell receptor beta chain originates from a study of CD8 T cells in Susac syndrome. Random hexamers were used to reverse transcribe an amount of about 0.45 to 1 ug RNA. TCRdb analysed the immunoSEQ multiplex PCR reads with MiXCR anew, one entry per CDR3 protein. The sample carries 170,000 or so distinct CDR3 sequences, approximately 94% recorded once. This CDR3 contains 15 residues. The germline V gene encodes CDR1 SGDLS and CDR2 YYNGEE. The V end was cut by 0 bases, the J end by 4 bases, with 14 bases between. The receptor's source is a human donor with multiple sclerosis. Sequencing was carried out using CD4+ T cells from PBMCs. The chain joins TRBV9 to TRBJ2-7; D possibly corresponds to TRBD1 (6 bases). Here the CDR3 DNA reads TGTGCCAGCAGCGTAGACCTACAGGGCCAGTACGAGCAGTACTTC. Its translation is CASSVDLQGQYEQYF. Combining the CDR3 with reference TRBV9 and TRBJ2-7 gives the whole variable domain DSGVTQTPKHLITATGQRVTLRCSPRSGDLSVYWYQQSLDQGLQFLIQYYNGEERAKGNILERFSAQQFPDLHSELNLSSLELGDSALYFCASSVDLQGQYEQYFGPGTRLTVT.